The entry below gives a single TCR beta chain sequence along with its context. Data came from immunoSEQ multiplex PCR; TCRdb stores just in-frame clones and leaves some out. The sample holds some 110,000 clones, about nine tenths seen once. The entry originates in a study of blood T cell repertoires in COVID-19. Trimming took off 2 bases at V and 4 bases at J, with 18 bases between the two ends. Germline V gene lookup returns CDR1 SGHAT and CDR2 FQNNGV. CDR3 length: 18 residues. The origin of this receptor is a man between 65 and 85 years old who had recovered from COVID-19. Input material: peripheral blood. The V gene is TRBV11-2, the J gene TRBJ2-6; D may be TRBD2 (7 bases). This CDR3 reads CASSLLFRGANGANVLTF. CDR3 nucleotides: TGTGCCAGCAGCTTACTGTTCCGGGGGGCGAACGGGGCCAACGTCCTGACTTTC. The whole variable domain, filled in from reference TRBV11-2 and TRBJ2-6, reads EAGVAQSPRYKIIEKRQSVAFWCNPISGHATLYWYQQILGQGPKLLIQFQNNGVVDDSQLPKDRFSAERLKGVDSTLKIQPAKLEDSAVYLCASSLLFRGANGANVLTFGAGSRLTVL.